This TCR beta chain was sequenced during a study of T cell responses to AZD1222 COVID-19 vaccine. The study's findings and limits: The study sampled repertoires only after the peak T cell response. Variant regions that are unmutated are reportedly the target of nearly half of spike-specific TCRs. With dominance at 160-218 and 743-854, vaccine-associated CD4 TCRs spanned spike.

Clones were sequenced by immunoSEQ multiplex PCR, and TCRdb holds only the in-frame ones, with some missing. The profile shows 180,000 or so clones, 75% to 90% of them singletons. Turning to this clone: Its antigen is as yet unknown.

Trimming at V came to 6 bases and at J to 5 bases, leaving 6 bases not matched to a gene. CDR3 size: 15 residues. Germline loops: CDR1 LNHDA, CDR2 SQIVND (reference sequence). This specimen consisted of peripheral blood, obtained 28 days after the second dose of the MenACWY control vaccine. This chain joins TRBV19 and TRBJ2-5, with 13 bases lining up with TRBD2. The receptor was derived from an adult who received the MenACWY meningococcal vaccine as a control. The CDR3 nucleotides read TGTGCCAGTAGACCCGGACTAGCGGGAGTGGAGACCCAGTACTTC. It encodes CASRPGLAGVETQYF.